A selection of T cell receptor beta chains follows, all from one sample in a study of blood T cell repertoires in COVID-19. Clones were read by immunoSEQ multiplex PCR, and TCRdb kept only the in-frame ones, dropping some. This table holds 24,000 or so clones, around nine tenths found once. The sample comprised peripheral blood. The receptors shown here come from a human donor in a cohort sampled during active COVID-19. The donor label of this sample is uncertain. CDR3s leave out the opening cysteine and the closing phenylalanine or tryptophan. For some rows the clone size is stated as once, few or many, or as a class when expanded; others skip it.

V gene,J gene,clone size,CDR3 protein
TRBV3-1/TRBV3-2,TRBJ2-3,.,ASSQETVSDTQY
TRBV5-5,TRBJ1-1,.,ASSLVWGAYEAF
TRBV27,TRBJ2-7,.,ASSSAGVSYEQY
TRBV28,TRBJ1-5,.,ASSSEGPGGQPQH
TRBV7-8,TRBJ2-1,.,ASSPYNGAGQGANEQF
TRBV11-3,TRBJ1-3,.,ASAAGGPTGGNTIY
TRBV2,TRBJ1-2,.,ASSGGQRYGYT
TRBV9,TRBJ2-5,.,ASSSGRGAETQY
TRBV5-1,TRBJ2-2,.,ASSLVSQGYTGELF
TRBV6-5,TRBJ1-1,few,ASRLGQGGTEAF
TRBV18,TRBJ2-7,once,ASSDSSYEQY
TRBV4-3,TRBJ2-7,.,ASSRSSGGSYEQY
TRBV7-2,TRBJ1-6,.,ASSLQETSPLH
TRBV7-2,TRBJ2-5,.,ASSPSQETQY
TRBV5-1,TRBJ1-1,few,ASSPGTGGPNAEAF
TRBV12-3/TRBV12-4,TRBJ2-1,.,ASSADRSWGQF
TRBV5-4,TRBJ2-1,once,ASSRGQGAYNEQF
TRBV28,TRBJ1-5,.,ASSGETGVSNQPQH
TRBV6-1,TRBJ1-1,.,ASSEAAAGGTEAF
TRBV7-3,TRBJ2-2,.,ASSLRLAGMTGAGELF
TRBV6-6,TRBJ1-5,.,ASSYPQGYQPQH
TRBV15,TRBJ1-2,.,ATSRPRQGNYGYT
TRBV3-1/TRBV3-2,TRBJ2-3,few,ASSNGGFADTQY
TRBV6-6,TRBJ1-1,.,ASSYMEMNTEAF